The clone carrying this T cell receptor beta chain was counted many times. The data belong to a study of T cells in Graves' hyperthyroidism and ophthalmopathy. There were TCR beta CDR3 regions amplified from RNA transcripts. The primer set for the first-round RT-PCR of the TCR CDR3 was HTBI. TCRdb fed the multiplex PCR reads into MiXCR, producing one record per CDR3 protein. This table has 100,000 to 140,000 distinct CDR3 sequences, roughly 15% appearing once. Each diagnosis was grounded in clinical symptoms, serum thyroxine and TRAb, thyroid ultrasound, and orbital computed tomography. The V end lost 1 base, the J end lost 1 base, and 7 bases lay between the germline ends. Germline lookup yields CDR1 MNHNS and CDR2 SASEGT. The CDR3 loop spans 15 amino acids.

Sequencing input: blood. The TCR originated in a woman in her forties or fifties with Graves' hyperthyroidism. J is TRBJ2-2 and V is TRBV6-1; D gene uncertain. The CDR3 loop reads CASSEGPLNTGELFF. CDR3 in DNA: TGTGCCAGCAGTGAAGGGCCACTGAACACCGGGGAGCTGTTTTTT.